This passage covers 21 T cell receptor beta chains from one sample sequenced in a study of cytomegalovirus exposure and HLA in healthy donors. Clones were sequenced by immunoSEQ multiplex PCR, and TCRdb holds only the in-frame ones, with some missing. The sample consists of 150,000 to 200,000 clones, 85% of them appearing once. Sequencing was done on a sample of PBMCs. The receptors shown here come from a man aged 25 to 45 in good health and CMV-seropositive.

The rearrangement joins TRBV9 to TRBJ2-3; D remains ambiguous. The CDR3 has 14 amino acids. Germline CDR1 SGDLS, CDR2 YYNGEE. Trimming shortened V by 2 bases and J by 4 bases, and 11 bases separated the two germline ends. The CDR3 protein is CASSVVLVPDTQYF. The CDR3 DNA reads TGTGCCAGCAGCGTCGTCCTAGTCCCAGATACGCAGTATTTT.

In DNA form, the CDR3 reads TGTGCCAGCAGTTATAGTGAGGAGGAGACCCAGTACTTC. Translation: CASSYSEEETQYF. The rearrangement joins TRBV6-1 to TRBJ2-5; D gene ambiguous. V shed 5 bases and J shed 5 bases, with 12 bases lying between them. The length of the CDR3 is 13 residues. Germline V gene data show CDR1 as MNHNS and CDR2 as SASEGT.

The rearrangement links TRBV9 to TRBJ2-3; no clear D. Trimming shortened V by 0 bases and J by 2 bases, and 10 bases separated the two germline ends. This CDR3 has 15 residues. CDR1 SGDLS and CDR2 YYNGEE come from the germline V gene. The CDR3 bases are TGTGCCAGCAGCGTAGCTGTTCGTCTCACAGATACGCAGTATTTT. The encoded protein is CASSVAVRLTDTQYF.

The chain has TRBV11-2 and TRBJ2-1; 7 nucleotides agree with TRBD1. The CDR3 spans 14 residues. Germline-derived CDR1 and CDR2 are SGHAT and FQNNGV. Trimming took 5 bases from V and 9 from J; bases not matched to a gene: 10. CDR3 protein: CASSGTATLGEQFF. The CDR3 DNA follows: TGTGCCAGCAGCGGGACAGCCACATTGGGTGAGCAGTTCTTC. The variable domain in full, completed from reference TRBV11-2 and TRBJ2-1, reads EAGVAQSPRYKIIEKRQSVAFWCNPISGHATLYWYQQILGQGPKLLIQFQNNGVVDDSQLPKDRFSAERLKGVDSTLKIQPAKLEDSAVYLCASSGTATLGEQFFGPGTRLTVL.

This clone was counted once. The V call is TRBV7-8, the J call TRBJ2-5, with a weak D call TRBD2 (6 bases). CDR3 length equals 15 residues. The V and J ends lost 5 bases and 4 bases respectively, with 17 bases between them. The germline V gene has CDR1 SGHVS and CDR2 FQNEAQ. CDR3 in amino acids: CASSPAEGSRETQYF. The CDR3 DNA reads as TGTGCCAGCAGCCCGGCGGAGGGGTCCCGAGAGACCCAGTACTTC.

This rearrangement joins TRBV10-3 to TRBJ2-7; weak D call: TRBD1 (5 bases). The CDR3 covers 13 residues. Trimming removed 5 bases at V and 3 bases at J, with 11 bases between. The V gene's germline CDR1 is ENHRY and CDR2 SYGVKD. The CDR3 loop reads CAISNRTGYEQYF. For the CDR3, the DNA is TGTGCCATCAGTAACAGGACCGGCTACGAGCAGTACTTC.

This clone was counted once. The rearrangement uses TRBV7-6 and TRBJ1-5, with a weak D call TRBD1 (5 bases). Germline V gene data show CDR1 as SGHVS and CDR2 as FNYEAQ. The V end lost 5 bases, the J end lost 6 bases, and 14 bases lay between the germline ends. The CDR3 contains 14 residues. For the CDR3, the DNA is TGTGCCAGCAGCCTCTCAGGCGGGGGTCAGCCCCAGCATTTT. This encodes CASSLSGGGQPQHF.

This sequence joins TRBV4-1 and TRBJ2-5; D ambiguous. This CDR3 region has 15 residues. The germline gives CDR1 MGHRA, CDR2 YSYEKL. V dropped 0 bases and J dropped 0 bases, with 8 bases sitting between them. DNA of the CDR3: TGCGCCAGCAGCCAAGATCGGGTTTACCAAGAGACCCAGTACTTC. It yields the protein CASSQDRVYQETQYF.

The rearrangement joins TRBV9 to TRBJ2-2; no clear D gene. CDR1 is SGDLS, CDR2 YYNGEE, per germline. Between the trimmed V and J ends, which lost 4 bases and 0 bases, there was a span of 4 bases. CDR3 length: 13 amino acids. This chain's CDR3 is CASSPPNTGELFF. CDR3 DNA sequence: TGTGCCAGCAGCCCTCCGAACACCGGGGAGCTGTTTTTT.

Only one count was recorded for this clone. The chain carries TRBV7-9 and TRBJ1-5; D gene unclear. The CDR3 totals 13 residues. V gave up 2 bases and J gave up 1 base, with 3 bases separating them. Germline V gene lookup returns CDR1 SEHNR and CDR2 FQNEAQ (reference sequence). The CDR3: CASSLLSNQPQHF. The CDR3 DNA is TGTGCCAGCAGCTTATTAAGCAATCAGCCCCAGCATTTT.

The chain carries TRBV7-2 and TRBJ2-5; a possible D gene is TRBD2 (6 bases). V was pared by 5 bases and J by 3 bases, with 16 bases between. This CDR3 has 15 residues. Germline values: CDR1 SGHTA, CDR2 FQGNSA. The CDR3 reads CASSHRASAEETQYF. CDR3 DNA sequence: TGTGCCAGCAGCCATAGGGCTAGCGCGGAAGAGACCCAGTACTTC.

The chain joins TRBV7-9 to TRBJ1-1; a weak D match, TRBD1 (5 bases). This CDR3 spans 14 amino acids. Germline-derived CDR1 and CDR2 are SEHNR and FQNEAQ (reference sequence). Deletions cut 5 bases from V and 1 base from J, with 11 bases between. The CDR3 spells CASSKETGNTEAFF. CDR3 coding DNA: TGTGCCAGCAGCAAAGAAACAGGGAACACTGAAGCTTTCTTT.

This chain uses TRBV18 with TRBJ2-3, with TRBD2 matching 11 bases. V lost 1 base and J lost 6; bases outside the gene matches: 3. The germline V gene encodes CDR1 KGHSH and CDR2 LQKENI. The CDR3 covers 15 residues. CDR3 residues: CASSPQASGGDTQYF. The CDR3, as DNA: TGTGCCAGCTCACCACAAGCTAGCGGGGGGGATACGCAGTATTTT. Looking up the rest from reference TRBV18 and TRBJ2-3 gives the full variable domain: NAGVMQNPRHLVRRRGQEARLRCSPMKGHSHVYWYRQLPEEGLKFMVYLQKENIIDESGMPKERFSAEFPKEGPSILRIQQVVRGDSAAYFCASSPQASGGDTQYFGPGTRLTVL.

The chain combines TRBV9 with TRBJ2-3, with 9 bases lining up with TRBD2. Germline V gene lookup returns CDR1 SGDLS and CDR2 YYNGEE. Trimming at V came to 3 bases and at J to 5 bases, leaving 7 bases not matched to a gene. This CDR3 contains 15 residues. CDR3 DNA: TGTGCCAGCAGCGGAGGGACTAGCAAAATAGATACGCAGTATTTT. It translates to CASSGGTSKIDTQYF.

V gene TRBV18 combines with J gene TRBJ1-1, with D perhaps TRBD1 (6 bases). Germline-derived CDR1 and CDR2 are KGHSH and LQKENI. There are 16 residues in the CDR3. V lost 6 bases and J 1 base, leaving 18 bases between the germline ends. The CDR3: CASSNTARTENTEAFF. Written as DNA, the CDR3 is TGTGCCAGCTCGAATACAGCTCGGACAGAGAACACTGAAGCTTTCTTT.

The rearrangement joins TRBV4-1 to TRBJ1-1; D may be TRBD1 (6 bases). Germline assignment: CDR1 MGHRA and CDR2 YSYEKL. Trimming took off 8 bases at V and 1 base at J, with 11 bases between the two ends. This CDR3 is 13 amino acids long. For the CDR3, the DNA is TGCGCCAGCGGGTACAGGGCGAACACTGAAGCTTTCTTT. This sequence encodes CASGYRANTEAFF.

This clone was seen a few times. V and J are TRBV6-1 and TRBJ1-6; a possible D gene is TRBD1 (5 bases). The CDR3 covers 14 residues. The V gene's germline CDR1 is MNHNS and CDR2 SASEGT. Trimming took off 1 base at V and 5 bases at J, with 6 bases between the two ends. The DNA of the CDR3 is TGTGCCAGCAGTGAAGGGGGCGATAATTCACCCCTCCACTTT. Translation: CASSEGGDNSPLHF.

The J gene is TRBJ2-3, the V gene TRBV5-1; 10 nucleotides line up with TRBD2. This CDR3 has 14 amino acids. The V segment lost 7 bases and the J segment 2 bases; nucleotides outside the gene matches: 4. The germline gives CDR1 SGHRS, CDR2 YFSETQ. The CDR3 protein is CASGSGGPTDTQYF. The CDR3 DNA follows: TGCGCCAGCGGTAGCGGGGGGCCCACAGATACGCAGTATTTT.

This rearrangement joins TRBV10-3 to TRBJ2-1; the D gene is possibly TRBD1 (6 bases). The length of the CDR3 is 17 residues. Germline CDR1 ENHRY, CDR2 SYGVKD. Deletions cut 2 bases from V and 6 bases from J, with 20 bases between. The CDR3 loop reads CAISEISASWGRNEQFF. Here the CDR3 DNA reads TGTGCCATCAGTGAGATATCGGCGAGCTGGGGGCGCAATGAGCAGTTCTTC.

CDR3: CAWSTGTGAEKLFF. The CDR3 nucleotides are TGTGCCTGGAGTACCGGGACAGGGGCTGAAAAACTGTTTTTT. The rearrangement joins TRBV30 to TRBJ1-4; 10 bases agree with TRBD1. In germline, CDR1 is GTSNPN, CDR2 SVGIG (reference sequence). CDR3 length equals 14 residues. The J segment lost 7 bases and the V segment lost 2 bases, leaving 4 bases of the junction unmatched.

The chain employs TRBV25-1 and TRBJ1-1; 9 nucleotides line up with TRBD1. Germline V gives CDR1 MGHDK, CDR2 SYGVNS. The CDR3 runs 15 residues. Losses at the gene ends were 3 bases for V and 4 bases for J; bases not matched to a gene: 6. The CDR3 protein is CASSDRTGGITEAFF. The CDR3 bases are TGTGCCAGCAGTGACCGAACAGGGGGCATCACTGAAGCTTTCTTT.